This T cell receptor (beta chain) was obtained from a study of response to subunit inactivated influenza vaccine. General study findings and limits: With each seasonal influenza vaccination, the authors suggested, few new T cells are recruited.

TCRdb redid the calling of the RT-PCR reads with MiXCR, one entry per CDR3 protein. The sample lists under 550,000 distinct CDR3 sequences, around 7.9% seen once, with around 13% in the top ten. The CDR3 consists of 13 residues. Per the germline V gene, CDR1 is SQVTM and CDR2 is ANQGSEA. V was pared by 5 bases and J by 1 base, with 6 bases between. A few counts support this clonotype. Its cognate antigen is unknown. This clonotype was sampled from a man between 50 and 69 years old who received an inactivated influenza vaccine. This sample comprised PBMCs from blood, obtained roughly 24 months after vaccination. The chain has TRBV29-1 and TRBJ2-6; the D gene is possibly TRBD2 (5 bases). As DNA, the CDR3 is TGCAGCGTTCGGGGTTCTGGGGCCAACGTCCTGACTTTC. It encodes CSVRGSGANVLTF.